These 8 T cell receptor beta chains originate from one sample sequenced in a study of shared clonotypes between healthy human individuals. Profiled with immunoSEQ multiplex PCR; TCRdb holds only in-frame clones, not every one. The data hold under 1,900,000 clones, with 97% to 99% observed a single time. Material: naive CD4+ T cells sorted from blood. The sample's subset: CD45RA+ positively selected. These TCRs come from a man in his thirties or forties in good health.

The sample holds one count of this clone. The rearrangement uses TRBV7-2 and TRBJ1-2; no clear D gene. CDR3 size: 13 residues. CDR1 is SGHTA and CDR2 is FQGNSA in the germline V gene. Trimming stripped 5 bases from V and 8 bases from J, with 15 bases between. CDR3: CASSTIRFYGYTF. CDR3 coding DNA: TGTGCCAGCAGCACGATTCGTTTCTACGGCTACACCTTC.

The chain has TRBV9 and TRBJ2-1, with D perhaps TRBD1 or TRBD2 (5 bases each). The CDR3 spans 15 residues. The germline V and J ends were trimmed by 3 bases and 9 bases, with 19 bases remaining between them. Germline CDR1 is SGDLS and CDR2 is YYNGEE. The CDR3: CASSARRDPRAEQFF. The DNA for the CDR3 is TGTGCCAGCAGCGCTCGCCGGGACCCCCGCGCTGAGCAGTTCTTC.

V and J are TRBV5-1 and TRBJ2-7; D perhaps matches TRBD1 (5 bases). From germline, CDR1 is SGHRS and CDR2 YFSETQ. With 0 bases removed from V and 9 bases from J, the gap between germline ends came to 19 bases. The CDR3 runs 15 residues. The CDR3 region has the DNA TGCGCCAGCAGCTTGGCCCTGGGGCAAAGAGATAGGCAGTACTTC. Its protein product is CASSLALGQRDRQYF.

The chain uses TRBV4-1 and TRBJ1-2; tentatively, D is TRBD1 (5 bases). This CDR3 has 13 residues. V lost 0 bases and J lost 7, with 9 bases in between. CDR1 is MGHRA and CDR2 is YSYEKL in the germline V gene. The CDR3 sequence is CASSQDRQGGYTF. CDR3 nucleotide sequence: TGCGCCAGCAGCCAAGATCGGCAGGGTGGCTACACCTTC.

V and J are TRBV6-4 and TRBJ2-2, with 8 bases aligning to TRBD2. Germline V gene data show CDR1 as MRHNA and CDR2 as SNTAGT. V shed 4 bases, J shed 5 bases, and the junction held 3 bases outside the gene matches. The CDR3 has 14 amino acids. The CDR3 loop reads CASSVAGGTGELFF. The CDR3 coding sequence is TGTGCCAGCAGTGTGGCGGGAGGAACCGGGGAGCTGTTTTTT.

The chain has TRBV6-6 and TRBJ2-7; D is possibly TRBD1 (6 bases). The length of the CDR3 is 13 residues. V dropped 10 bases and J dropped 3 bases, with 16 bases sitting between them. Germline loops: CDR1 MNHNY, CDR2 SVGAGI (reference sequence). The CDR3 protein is CATHSGTFYEQYF. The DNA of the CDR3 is TGTGCCACGCACTCGGGGACATTCTACGAGCAGTACTTC.

CDR3 residues: CASSDLRQGASGELFF. CDR3 DNA sequence: TGTGCCAGCAGTGACCTGCGACAGGGGGCATCCGGGGAGCTGTTTTTT. The chain carries TRBV25-1 and TRBJ2-2, with 10 bases aligning to TRBD1. CDR1 is MGHDK, CDR2 SYGVNS, per germline. The V gene end was trimmed by 3 bases and the J gene end by 6 bases; junction bases not matched to a gene: 7. This CDR3 is built from 16 residues. The whole variable domain, filled in from reference TRBV25-1 and TRBJ2-2, reads EADIYQTPRYLVIGTGKKITLECSQTMGHDKMYWYQQDPGMELHLIHYSYGVNSTEKGDLSSESTVSRIRTEHFPLTLESARPSHTSQYLCASSDLRQGASGELFFGEGSRLTVL.

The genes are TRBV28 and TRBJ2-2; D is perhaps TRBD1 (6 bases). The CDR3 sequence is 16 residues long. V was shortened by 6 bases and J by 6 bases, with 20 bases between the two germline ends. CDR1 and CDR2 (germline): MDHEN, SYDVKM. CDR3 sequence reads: CASSVTGTVLSGELFF. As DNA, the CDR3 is TGTGCCAGCAGCGTCACAGGGACGGTATTGTCCGGGGAGCTGTTTTTT.